The sequence of this T cell receptor beta chain was determined in a study of molecular identifiers for immune sequencing clone quantification. Whole-study findings and limits: Clones exceeding 20 RNA copies carried over 98% of effector molecules but under 1% of naive-cell molecules.

The ends lost 6 bases at V and 3 bases at J; junction bases unmatched: 5. CDR1 and CDR2 (germline): MDHEN, SYDVKM. The CDR3 extends over 15 amino acids. Previously described methods with listed TCR primers produced the bulk TCR libraries. TCRdb reanalysed the PCR reads using MiXCR and keeps one entry per CDR3 protein. The table shows around 9,800 distinct CDR3 sequences, with just under 20% occurring only once. This clonotype is labeled medium-sized (0.01 to 0.1%). The target antigen is unknown. The clonotype was recovered from a human donor in good health. Some libraries in this study had Jurkat cell RNA spiked in. Input material: naive CD8+ T cells from blood, with Jurkat cell RNA spiked in. The subset is: FACS-sorted CD8+CD4-CCR7+CD45RA+ naive T cells. V gene TRBV28 combines with J gene TRBJ2-4; 10 bases agree with TRBD2. The CDR3 coding sequence is TGTGCCAGCAGCGGACTAGCGGCTTACAAAAACATTCAGTACTTC. Its translation: CASSGLAAYKNIQYF.